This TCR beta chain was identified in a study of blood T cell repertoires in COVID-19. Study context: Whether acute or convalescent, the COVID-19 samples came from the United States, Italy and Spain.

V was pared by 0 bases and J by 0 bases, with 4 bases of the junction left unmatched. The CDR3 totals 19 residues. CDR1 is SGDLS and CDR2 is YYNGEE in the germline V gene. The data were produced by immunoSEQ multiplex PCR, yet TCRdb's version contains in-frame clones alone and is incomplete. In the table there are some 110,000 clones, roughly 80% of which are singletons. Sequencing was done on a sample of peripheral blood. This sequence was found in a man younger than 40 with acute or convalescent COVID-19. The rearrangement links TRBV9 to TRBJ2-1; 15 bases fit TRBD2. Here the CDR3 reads CASSVAGLAGGTSYNEQFF. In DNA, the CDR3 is TGTGCCAGCAGCGTAGCTGGACTAGCGGGGGGGACCTCCTACAATGAGCAGTTCTTC.